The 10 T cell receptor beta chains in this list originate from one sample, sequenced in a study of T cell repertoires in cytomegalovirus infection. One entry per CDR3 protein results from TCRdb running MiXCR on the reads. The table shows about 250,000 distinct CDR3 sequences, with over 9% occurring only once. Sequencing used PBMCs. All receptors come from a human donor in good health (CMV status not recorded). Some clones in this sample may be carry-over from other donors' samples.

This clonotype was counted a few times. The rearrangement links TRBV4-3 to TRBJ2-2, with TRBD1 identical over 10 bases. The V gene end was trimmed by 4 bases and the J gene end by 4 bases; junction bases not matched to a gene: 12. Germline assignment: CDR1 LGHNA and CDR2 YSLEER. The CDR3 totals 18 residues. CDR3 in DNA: TGCGCCAGCAGCCCCGGGACAGGGGACCCTATGGGCACCGGGGAGCTGTTTTTT. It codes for CASSPGTGDPMGTGELFF.

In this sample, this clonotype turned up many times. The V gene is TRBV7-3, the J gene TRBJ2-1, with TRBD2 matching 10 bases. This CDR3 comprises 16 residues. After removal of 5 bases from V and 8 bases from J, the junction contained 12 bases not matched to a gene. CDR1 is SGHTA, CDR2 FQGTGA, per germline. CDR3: CASSPGELAGVHEQFF. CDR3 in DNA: TGTGCCAGCAGCCCGGGGGAGCTAGCGGGGGTCCATGAGCAGTTCTTC.

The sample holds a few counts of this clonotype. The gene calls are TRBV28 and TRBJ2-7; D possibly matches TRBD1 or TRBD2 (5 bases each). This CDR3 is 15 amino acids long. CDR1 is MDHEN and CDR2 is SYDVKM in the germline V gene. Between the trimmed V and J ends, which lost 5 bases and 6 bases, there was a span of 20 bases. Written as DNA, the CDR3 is TGTGCCAGCAGTCGGGGCTTCCAATCAAGGGTCGAGCAGTACTTC. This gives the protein CASSRGFQSRVEQYF.

CDR3 amino acids: CASSQEDRGSSAFF. The CDR3, as DNA: TGTGCCAGCAGCCAAGAGGACAGGGGTTCTTCGGCTTTCTTT. V usage is TRBV3-1 and J usage is TRBJ1-1, with 9 bases that match TRBD1. The CDR3 has 14 amino acids. Germline V CDR1 and CDR2: LGHDT, YNNKEL (reference sequence). Trimming removed 0 bases from V and 11 bases from J; junction bases left unmatched: 7. The variable domain in full, completed from reference TRBV3-1 and TRBJ1-1, reads DTAVSQTPKYLVTQMGNDKSIKCEQNLGHDTMYWYKQDSKKFLKIMFSYNNKELIINETVPNRFSPKSPDKAHLNLHINSLELGDSAVYFCASSQEDRGSSAFFGQGTRLTVV.

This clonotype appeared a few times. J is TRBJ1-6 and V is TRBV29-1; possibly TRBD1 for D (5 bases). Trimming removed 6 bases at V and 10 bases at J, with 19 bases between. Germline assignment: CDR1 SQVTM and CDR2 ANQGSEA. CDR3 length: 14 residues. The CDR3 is CSVVEGDGGSPLHF. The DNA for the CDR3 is TGCAGCGTCGTAGAAGGGGACGGGGGATCACCCCTCCACTTT.

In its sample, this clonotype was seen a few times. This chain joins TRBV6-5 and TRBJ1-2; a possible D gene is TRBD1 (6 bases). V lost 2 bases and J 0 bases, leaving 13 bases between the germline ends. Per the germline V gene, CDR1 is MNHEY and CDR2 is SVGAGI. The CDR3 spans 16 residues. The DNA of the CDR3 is TGTGCCAGCAGTTACGGCGGACAGCTAGCTAACTATGGCTACACCTTC. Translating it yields CASSYGGQLANYGYTF.

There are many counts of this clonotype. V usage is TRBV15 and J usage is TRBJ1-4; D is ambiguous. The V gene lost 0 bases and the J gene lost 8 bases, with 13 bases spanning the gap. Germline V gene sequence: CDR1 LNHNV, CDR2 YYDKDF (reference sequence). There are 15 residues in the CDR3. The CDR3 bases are TGTGCCACCAGCAGAGATCAGGCGCAGAGGGAAAAACTGTTTTTT. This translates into CATSRDQAQREKLFF. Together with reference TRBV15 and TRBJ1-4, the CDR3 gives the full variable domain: DAMVIQNPRYQVTQFGKPVTLSCSQTLNHNVMYWYQQKSSQAPKLLFHYYDKDFNNEADTPDNFQSRRPNTSFCFLDIRSPGLGDTAMYLCATSRDQAQREKLFFGSGTQLSVL.

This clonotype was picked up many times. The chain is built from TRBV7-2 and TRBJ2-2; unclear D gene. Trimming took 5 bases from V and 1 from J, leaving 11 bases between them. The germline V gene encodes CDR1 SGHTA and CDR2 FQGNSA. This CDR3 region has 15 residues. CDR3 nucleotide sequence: TGTGCCAGCAGCCCTTCCAACTTGAACACCGGGGAGCTGTTTTTT. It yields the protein CASSPSNLNTGELFF.

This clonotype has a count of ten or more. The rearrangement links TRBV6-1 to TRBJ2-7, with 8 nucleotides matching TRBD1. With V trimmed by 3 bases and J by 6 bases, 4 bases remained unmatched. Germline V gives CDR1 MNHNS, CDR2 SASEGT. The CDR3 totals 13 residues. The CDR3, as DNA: TGTGCCAGCAGTGAGACCGGGACAGGCGAGCAGTACTTC. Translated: CASSETGTGEQYF.

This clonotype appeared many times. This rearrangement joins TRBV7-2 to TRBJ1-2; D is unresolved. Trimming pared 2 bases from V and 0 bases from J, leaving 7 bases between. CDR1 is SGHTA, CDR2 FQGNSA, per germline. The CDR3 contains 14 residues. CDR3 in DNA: TGTGCCAGCAGCTTAAGTGGGGCTAACTATGGCTACACCTTC. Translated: CASSLSGANYGYTF.